This record concerns one T cell receptor (beta chain) sequence. Its antigen is unidentified. The data originate from a study of T cells in tuberculosis. Study-wide findings and caveats: Cases with active tuberculosis were adults, while controls were adolescents.

Trimming took 10 bases from V and 0 from J, leaving 16 bases between them. This CDR3 has 15 amino acids. Per germline, CDR1 SEHNR and CDR2 FQNEAQ (reference sequence). Clones were sequenced by immunoSEQ multiplex PCR, and TCRdb holds only the in-frame ones, with some missing. The sample lists 25,000 to 35,000 clones; roughly 89% were seen once. Specimen: PBMCs. This TCR came from a donor aged 10-29 years with latent tuberculosis or without tuberculosis infection. The V call is TRBV7-9, the J call TRBJ2-1, with D perhaps TRBD1 (5 bases). The CDR3 nucleotides are TGTGCCAATAGAAGTTTAGACAGCTCCTACAATGAGCAGTTCTTC. This translates into CANRSLDSSYNEQFF.